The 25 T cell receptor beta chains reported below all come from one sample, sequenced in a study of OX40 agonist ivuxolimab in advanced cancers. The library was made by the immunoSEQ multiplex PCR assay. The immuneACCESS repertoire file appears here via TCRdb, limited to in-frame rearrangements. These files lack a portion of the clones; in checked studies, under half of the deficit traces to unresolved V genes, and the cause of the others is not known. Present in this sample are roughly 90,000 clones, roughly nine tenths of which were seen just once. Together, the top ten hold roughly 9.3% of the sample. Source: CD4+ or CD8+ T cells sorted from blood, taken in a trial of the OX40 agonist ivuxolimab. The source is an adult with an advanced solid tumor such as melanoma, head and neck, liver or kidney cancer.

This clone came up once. The CDR3 loop is CAISESGTGSEKLFF. As DNA, the CDR3 is TGTGCCATCAGTGAGTCGGGGACAGGGTCTGAAAAACTGTTTTTT. This chain links TRBV10-3 with TRBJ1-4, with 9 bases matching TRBD1. The CDR3 has 15 residues. J was trimmed by 7 bases and V by 0 bases; bases with no gene match: 3. Germline V gene sequence: CDR1 ENHRY, CDR2 SYGVKD.

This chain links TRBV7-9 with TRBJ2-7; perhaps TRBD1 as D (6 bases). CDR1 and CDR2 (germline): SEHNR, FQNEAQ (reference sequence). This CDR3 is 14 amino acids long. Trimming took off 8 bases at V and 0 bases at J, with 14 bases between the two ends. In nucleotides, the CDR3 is TGTGCCAGCGGACGGGACATCTCCTCCTACGAGCAGTACTTC. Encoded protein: CASGRDISSYEQYF. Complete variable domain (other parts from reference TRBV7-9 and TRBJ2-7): DTGVSQNPRHKITKRGQNVTFRCDPISEHNRLYWYRQTLGQGPEFLTYFQNEAQLEKSRLLSDRFSAERPKGSFSTLEIQRTEQGDSAMYLCASGRDISSYEQYFGPGTRLTVT.

The CDR3, as DNA: TGTGCCAGCAGCCACAGGACAGCCTACAATGAGCAGTTCTTC. Translation: CASSHRTAYNEQFF. The chain employs TRBV5-4 and TRBJ2-1, with a weak D call TRBD1 (6 bases). This CDR3 has 14 amino acids. The germline CDR1 and CDR2 sequences are SGHNT and YYREEE (reference sequence). Trimming removed 4 bases at V and 2 bases at J, with 10 bases between.

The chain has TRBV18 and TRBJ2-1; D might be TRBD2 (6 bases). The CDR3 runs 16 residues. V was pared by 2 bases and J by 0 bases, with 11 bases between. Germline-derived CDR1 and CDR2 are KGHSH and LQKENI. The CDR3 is CASSPGSGGSYNEQFF. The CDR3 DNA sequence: TGTGCCAGCTCACCAGGGTCCGGGGGCTCCTACAATGAGCAGTTCTTC. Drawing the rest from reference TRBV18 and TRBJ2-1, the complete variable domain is NAGVMQNPRHLVRRRGQEARLRCSPMKGHSHVYWYRQLPEEGLKFMVYLQKENIIDESGMPKERFSAEFPKEGPSILRIQQVVRGDSAAYFCASSPGSGGSYNEQFFGPGTRLTVL.

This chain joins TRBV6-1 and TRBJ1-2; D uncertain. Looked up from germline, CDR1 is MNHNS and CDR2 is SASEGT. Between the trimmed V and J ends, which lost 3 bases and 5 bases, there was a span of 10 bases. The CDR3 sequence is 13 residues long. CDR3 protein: CASSDTVGYGYTF. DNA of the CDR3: TGTGCCAGCAGTGACACGGTGGGATATGGCTACACCTTC.

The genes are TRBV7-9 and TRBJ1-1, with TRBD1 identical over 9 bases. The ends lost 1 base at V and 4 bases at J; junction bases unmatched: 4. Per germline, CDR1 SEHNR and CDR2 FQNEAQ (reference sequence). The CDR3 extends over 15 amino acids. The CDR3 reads CASSLEGQGGTEAFF. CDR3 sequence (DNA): TGTGCCAGCAGCTTAGAGGGACAGGGAGGCACTGAAGCTTTCTTT.

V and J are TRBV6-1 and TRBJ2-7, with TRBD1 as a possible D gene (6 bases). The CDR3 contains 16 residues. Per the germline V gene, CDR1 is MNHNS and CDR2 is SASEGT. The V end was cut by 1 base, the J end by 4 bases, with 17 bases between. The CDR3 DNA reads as TGTGCCAGCAGTGAAGGGGTTATACAGGGAAGTTACGAGCAGTACTTC. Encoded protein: CASSEGVIQGSYEQYF.

For the CDR3, the DNA is TGTGCCACTGCACAGGGGTTGCAGCCCCAGCATTTT. This encodes CATAQGLQPQHF. V is TRBV27 and J is TRBJ1-5; 7 nucleotides align to TRBD1. The ends lost 10 bases at V and 7 bases at J; junction bases unmatched: 7. Germline CDR1 MNHEY, CDR2 SMNVEV (reference sequence). This CDR3 is built from 12 residues.

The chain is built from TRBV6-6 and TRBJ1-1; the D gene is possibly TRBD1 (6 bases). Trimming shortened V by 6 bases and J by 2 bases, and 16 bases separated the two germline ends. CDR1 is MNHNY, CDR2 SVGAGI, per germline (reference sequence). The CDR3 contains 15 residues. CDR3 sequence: CASRLRDRNNTEAFF. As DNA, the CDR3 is TGTGCCAGCAGATTGCGCGACAGGAACAACACTGAAGCTTTCTTT.

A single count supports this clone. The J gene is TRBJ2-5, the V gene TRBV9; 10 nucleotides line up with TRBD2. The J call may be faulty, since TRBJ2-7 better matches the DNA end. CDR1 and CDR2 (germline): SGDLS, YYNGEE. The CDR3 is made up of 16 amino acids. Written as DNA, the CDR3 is TGTGCCAGCAGCGTAGGGGATAGCGGGAGGAGCTACGAGCAGTACTTC. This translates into CASSVGDSGRSYEQYF.

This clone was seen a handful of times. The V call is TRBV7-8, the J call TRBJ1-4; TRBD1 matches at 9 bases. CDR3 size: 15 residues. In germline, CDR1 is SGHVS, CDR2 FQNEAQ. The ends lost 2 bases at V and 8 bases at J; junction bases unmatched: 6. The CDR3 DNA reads TGTGCCAGCAGCTTACCGGGACAGGGCTGGGAAAAACTGTTTTTT. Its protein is CASSLPGQGWEKLFF. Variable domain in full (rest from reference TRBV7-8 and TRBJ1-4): GAGVSQSPRYKVAKRGQDVALRCDPISGHVSLFWYQQALGQGPEFLTYFQNEAQLDKSGLPSDRFFAERPEGSVSTLKIQRTQQEDSAVYLCASSLPGQGWEKLFFGSGTQLSVL.

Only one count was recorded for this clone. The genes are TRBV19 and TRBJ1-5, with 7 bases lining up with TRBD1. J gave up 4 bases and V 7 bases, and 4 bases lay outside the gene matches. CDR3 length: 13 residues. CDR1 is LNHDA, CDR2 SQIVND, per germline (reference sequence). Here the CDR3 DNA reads TGTGCCAGTACCGAACAGGGGAATCAGCCCCAGCATTTT. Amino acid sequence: CASTEQGNQPQHF.

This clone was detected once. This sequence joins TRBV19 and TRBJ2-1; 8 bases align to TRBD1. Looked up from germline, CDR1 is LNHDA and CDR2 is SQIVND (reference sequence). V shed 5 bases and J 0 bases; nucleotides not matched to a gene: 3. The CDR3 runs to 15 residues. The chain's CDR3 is CASSSGTGSYNEQFF. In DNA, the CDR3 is TGTGCCAGTAGTTCCGGGACAGGCTCCTACAATGAGCAGTTCTTC. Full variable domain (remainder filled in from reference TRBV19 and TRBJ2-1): DGGITQSPKYLFRKEGQNVTLSCEQNLNHDAMYWYRQDPGQGLRLIYYSQIVNDFQKGDIAEGYSVSREKKESFPLTVTSAQKNPTAFYLCASSSGTGSYNEQFFGPGTRLTVL.

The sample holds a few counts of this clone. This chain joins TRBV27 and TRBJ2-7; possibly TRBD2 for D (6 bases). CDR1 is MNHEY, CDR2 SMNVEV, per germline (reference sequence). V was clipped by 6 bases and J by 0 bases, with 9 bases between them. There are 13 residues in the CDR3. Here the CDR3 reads CASSLARSYEQYF. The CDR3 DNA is TGTGCCAGCAGCCTAGCGCGCTCCTACGAGCAGTACTTC.

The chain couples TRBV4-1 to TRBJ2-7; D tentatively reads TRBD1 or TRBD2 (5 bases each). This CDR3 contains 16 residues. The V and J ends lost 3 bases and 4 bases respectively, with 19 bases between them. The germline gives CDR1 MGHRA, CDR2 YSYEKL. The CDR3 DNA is TGCGCCAGCAGCCAGCCCCGGGACGGGCAGAGGTACGAGCAGTACTTC. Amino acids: CASSQPRDGQRYEQYF.

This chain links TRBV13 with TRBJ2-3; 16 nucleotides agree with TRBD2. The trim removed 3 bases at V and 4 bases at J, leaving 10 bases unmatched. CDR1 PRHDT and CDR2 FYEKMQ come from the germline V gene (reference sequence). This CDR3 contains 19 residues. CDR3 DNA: TGTGCCAGCAGCTTTGCCTTCGGGACTAGCGGGAGGGCCGCAGATACGCAGTATTTT. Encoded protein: CASSFAFGTSGRAADTQYF.

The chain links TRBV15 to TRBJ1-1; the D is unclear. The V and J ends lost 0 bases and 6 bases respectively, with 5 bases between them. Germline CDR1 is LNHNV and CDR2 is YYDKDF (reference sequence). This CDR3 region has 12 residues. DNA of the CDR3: TGTGCCACCAGCAGAGACAGTTCTGAAGCTTTCTTT. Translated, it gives CATSRDSSEAFF.

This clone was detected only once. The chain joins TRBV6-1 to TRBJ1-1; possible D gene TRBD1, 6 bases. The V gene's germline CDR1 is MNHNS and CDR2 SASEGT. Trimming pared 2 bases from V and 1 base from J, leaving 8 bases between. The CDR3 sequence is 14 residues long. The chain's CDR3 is CASSERGGNTEAFF. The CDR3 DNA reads TGTGCCAGCAGTGAAAGGGGGGGGAACACTGAAGCTTTCTTT.

CDR3: CAWSVGSRYEQYF. CDR3 nucleotides: TGTGCCTGGAGTGTAGGATCCCGATACGAGCAGTACTTC. This chain joins TRBV30 and TRBJ2-7; D not resolved. The CDR3 is made up of 13 amino acids. Germline V gene data show CDR1 as GTSNPN and CDR2 as SVGIG (reference sequence). Trimming cost V 0 bases and J 4 bases, with 10 bases left between them.

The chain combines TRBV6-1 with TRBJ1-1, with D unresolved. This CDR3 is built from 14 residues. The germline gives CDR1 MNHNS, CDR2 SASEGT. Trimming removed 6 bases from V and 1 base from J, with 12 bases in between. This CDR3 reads CASSATVANTEAFF. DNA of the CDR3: TGTGCCAGCAGCGCCACCGTCGCGAACACTGAAGCTTTCTTT.

CDR3: CASSLDPTGSYGYTF. The CDR3 DNA sequence: TGTGCCAGCAGCTTAGATCCCACGGGCTCCTATGGCTACACCTTC. The rearrangement links TRBV7-3 to TRBJ1-2, with D hard to call. Per the germline V gene, CDR1 is SGHTA and CDR2 is FQGTGA. This CDR3 contains 15 residues. Trimming took 2 bases from V and 4 from J, leaving 14 bases between them. Together with reference TRBV7-3 and TRBJ1-2, the CDR3 gives the full variable domain: GAGVSQTPSNKVTEKGKYVELRCDPISGHTALYWYRQSLGQGPEFLIYFQGTGAADDSGLPNDRFFAVRPEGSVSTLKIQRTERGDSAVYLCASSLDPTGSYGYTFGSGTRLTVV.

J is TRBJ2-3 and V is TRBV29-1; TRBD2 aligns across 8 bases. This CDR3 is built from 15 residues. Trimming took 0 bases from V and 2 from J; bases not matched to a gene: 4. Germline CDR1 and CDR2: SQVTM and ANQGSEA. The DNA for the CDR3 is TGCAGCGTTGAAGATCGGGAGGGCATCACAGATACGCAGTATTTT. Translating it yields CSVEDREGITDTQYF.

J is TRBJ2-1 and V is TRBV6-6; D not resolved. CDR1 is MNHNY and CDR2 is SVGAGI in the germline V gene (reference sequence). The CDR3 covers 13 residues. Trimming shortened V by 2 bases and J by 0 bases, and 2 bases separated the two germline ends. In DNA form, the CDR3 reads TGTGCCAGCAGTTACCCCTCCTACAATGAGCAGTTCTTC. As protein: CASSYPSYNEQFF.

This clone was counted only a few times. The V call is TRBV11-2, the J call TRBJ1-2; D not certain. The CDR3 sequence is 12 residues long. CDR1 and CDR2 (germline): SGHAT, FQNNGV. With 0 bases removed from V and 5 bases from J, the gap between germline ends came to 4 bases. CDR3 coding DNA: TGTGCCAGCAGCTTAGAAGGGTATGGCTACACCTTC. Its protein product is CASSLEGYGYTF.

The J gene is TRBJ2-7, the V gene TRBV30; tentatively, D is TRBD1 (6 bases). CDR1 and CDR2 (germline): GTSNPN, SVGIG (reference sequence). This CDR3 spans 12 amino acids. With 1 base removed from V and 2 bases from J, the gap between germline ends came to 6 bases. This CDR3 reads CAWSDRAYEQYF. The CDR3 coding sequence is TGTGCCTGGAGTGACAGGGCCTACGAGCAGTACTTC.